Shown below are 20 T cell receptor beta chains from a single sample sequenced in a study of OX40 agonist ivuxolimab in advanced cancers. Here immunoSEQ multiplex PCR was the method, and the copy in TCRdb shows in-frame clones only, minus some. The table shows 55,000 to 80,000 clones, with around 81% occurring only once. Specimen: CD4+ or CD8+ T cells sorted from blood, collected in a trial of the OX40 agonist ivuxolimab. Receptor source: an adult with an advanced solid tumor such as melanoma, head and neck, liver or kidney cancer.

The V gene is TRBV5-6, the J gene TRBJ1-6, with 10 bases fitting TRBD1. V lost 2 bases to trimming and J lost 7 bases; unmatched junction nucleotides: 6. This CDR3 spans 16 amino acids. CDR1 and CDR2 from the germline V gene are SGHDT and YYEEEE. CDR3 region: CASSLDRGHTNSPLHF. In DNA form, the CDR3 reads TGTGCCAGCAGCTTAGACAGGGGGCATACGAATTCACCCCTCCACTTT.

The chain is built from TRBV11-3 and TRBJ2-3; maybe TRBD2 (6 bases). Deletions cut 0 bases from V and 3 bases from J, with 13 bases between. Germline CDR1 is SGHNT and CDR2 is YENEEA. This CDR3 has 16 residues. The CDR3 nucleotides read TGTGCCAGCAGCTTAGATTCCCGCCGGGGGACAGATACGCAGTATTTT. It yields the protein CASSLDSRRGTDTQYF.

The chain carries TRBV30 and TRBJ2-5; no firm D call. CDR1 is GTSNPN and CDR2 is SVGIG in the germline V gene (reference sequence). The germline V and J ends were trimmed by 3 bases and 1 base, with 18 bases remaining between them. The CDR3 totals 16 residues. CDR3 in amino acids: CAWSAANSITQETQYF. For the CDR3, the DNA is TGTGCCTGGAGCGCAGCGAACTCAATAACCCAAGAGACCCAGTACTTC. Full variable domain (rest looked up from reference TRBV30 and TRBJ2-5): SQTIHQWPATLVQPVGSPLSLECTVEGTSNPNLYWYRQAAGRGLQLLFYSVGIGQISSEVPQNLSASRPQDRQFILSSKKLLLSDSGFYLCAWSAANSITQETQYFGPGTRLLVL.

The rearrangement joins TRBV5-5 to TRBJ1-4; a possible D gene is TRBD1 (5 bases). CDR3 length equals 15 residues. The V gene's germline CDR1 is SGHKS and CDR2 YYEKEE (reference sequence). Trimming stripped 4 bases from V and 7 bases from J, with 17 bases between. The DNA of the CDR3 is TGTGCCAGCAGCCGAAACCTCAGGGAAGGTGAAAAACTGTTTTTT. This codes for CASSRNLREGEKLFF.

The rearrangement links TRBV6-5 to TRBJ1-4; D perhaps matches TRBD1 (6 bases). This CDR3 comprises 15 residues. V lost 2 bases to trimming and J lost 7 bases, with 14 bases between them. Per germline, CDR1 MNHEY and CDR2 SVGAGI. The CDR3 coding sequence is TGTGCCAGCAGTTACAAACCTCCCAGGGGTGAAAAACTGTTTTTT. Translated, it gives CASSYKPPRGEKLFF.

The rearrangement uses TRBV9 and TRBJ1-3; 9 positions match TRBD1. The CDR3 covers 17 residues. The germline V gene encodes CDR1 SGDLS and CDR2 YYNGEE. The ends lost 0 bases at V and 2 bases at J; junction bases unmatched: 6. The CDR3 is CASSVEGQGLAGNTIYF. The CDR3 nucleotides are TGTGCCAGCAGCGTAGAAGGACAGGGGTTAGCTGGAAACACCATATATTTT.

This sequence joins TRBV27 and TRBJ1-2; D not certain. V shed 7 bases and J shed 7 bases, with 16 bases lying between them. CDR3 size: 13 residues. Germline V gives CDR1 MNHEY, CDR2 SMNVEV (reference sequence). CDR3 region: CASTPGTGGGYTF. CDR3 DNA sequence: TGTGCCAGCACGCCCGGCACCGGCGGTGGCTACACCTTC.

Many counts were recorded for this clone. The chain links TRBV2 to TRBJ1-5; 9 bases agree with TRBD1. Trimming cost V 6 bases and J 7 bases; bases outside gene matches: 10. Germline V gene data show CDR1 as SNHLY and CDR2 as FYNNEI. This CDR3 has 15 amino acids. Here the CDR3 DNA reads TGTGCCAGCAGGTCCACAGGGGGCGCGGGCCAGCCCCAGCATTTT. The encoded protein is CASRSTGGAGQPQHF. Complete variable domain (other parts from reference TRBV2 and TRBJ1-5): EPEVTQTPSHQVTQMGQEVILRCVPISNHLYFYWYRQILGQKVEFLVSFYNNEISEKSEIFDDQFSVERPDGSNFTLKIRSTKLEDSAMYFCASRSTGGAGQPQHFGDGTRLSIL.

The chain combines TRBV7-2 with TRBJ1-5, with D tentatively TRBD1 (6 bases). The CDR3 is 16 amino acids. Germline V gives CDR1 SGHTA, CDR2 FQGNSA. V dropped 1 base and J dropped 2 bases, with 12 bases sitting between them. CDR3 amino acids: CASSLESGGGNQPQHF. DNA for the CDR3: TGTGCCAGCAGCTTAGAGAGTGGGGGCGGCAATCAGCCCCAGCATTTT.

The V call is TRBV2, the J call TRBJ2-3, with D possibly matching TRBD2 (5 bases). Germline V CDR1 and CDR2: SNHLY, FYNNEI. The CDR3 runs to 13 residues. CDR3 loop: CASELGRTDTQYF. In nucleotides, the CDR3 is TGTGCTAGCGAGTTGGGCCGAACAGATACGCAGTATTTT.

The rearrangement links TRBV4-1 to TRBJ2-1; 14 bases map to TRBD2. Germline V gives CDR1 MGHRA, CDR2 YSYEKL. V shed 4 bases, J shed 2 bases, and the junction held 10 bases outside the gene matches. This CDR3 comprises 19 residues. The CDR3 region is CASSRRTSGGPNTYNEQFF. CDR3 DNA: TGCGCCAGCAGCCGCCGGACTAGCGGGGGGCCTAATACCTACAATGAGCAGTTCTTC.

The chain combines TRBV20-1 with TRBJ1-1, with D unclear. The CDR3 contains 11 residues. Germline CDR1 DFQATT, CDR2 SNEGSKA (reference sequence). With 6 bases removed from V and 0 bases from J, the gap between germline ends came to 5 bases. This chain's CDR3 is CSATMNTEAFF. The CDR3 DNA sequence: TGCAGTGCCACTATGAACACTGAAGCTTTCTTT.

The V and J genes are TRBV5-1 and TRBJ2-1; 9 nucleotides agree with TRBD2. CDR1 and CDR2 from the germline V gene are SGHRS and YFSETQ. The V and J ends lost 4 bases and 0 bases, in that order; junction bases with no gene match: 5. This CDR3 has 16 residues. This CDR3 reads CASSSGAGGSYNEQFF. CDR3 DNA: TGCGCCAGCAGCAGCGGAGCGGGGGGCTCCTACAATGAGCAGTTCTTC. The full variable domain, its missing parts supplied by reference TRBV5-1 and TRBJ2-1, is KAGVTQTPRYLIKTRGQQVTLSCSPISGHRSVSWYQQTPGQGLQFLFEYFSETQRNKGNFPGRFSGRQFSNSRSEMNVSTLELGDSALYLCASSSGAGGSYNEQFFGPGTRLTVL.

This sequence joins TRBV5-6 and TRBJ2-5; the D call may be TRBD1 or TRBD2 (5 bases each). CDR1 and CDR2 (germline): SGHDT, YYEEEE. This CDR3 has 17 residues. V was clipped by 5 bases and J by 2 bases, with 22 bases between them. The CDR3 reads CASRHPDGAPSQETQYF. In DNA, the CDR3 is TGTGCCAGCAGACACCCGGACGGGGCCCCTTCGCAAGAGACCCAGTACTTC.

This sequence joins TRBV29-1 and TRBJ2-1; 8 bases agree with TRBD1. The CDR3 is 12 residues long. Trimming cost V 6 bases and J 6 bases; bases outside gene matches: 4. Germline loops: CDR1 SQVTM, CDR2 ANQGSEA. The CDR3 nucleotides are TGCAGCGTCCGGACAGGGTCCAATGAGCAGTTCTTC. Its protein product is CSVRTGSNEQFF.

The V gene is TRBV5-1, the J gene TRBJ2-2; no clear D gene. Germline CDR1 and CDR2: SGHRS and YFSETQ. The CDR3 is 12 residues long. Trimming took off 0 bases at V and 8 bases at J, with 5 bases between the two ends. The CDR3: CASSLAAGELFF. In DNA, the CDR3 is TGCGCCAGCAGCTTGGCGGCAGGGGAGCTGTTTTTT.

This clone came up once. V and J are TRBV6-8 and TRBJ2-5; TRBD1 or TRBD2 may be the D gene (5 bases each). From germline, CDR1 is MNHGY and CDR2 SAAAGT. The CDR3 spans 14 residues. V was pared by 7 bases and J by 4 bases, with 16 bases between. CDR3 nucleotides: TGTGCCAGCACCCTAACGGGGCTAGGAGAGACCCAGTACTTC. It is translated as CASTLTGLGETQYF.

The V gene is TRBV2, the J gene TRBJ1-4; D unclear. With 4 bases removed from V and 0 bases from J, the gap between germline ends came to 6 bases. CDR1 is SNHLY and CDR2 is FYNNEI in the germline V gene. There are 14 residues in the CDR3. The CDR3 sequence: CASSAGTTNEKLFF. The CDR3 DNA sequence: TGTGCCAGCAGTGCGGGGACAACTAATGAAAAACTGTTTTTT.

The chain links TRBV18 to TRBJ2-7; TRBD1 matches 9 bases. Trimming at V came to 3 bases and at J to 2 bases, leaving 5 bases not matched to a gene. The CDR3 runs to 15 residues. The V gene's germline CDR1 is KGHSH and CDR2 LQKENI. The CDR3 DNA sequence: TGTGCCAGCTCACCGGATCGGACAGGGGCCTACGAGCAGTACTTC. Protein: CASSPDRTGAYEQYF.

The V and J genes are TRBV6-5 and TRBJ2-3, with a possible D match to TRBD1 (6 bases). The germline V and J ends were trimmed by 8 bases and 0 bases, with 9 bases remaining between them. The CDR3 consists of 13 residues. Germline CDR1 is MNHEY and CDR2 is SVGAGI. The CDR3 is CASQDSSTDTQYF. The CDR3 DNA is TGTGCCAGCCAGGACAGTAGCACAGATACGCAGTATTTT.